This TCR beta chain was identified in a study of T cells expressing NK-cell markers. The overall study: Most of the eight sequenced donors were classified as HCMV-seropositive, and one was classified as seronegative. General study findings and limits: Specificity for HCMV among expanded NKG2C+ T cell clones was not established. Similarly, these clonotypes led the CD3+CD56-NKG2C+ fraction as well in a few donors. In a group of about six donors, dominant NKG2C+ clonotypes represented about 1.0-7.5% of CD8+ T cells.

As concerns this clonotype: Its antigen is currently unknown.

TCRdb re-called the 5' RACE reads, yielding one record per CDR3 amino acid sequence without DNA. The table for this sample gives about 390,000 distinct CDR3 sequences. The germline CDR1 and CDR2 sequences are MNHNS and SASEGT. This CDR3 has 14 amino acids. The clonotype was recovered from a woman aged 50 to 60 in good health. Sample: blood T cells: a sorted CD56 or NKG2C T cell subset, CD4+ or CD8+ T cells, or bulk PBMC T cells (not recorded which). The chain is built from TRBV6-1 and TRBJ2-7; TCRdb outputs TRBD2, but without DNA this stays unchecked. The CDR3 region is CASGVSGPQYEQYF.